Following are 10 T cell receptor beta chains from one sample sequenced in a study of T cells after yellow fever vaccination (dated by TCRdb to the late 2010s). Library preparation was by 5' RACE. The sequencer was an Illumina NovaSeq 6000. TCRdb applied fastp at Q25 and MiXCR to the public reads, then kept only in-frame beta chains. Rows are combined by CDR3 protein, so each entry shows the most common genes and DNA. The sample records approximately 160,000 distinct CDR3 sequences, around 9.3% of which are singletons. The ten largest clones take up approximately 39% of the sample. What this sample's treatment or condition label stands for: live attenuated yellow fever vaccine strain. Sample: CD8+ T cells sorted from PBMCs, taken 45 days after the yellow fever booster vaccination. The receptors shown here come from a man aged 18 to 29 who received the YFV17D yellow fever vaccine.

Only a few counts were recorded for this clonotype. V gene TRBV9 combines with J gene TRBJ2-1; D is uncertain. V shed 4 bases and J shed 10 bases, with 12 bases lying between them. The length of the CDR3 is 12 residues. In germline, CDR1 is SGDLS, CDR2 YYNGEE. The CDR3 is CASSLNTGEQFF. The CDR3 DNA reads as TGTGCCAGCAGCCTAAACACTGGGGAGCAGTTCTTC.

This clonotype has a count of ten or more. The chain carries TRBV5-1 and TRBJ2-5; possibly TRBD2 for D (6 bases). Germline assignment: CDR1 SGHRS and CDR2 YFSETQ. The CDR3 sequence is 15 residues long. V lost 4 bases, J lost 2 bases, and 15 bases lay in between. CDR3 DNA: TGCGCCAGCAGCAGCCCCCCGGCGGGGCAAGAGACCCAGTACTTC. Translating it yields CASSSPPAGQETQYF.

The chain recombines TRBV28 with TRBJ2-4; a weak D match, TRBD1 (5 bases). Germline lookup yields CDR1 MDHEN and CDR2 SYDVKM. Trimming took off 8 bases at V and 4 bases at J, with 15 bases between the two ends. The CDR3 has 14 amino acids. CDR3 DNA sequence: TGTGCCAGCGGCCCTCCGGCAGGGAAAAACATTCAGTACTTC. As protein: CASGPPAGKNIQYF.

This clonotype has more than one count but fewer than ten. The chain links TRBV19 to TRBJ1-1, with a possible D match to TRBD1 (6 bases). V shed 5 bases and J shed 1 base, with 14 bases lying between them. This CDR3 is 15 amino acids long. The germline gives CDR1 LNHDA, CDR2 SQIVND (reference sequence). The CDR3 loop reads CASSLGRGPNTEAFF. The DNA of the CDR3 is TGTGCCAGTAGTTTAGGCAGGGGCCCGAACACTGAAGCTTTCTTT.

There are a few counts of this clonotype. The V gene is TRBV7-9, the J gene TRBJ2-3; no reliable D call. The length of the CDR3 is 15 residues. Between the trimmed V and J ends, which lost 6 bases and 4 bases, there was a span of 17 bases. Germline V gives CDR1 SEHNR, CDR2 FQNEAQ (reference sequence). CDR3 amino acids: CASRHGRVRADTQYF. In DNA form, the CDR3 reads TGTGCCAGCAGACATGGCCGGGTTCGCGCAGATACGCAGTATTTT.

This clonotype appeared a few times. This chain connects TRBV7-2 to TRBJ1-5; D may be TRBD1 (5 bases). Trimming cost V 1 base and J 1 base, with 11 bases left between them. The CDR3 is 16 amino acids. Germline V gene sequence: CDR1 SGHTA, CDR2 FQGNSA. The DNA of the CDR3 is TGTGCCAGCAGCTTAGGGGGCCCTGGAAGCAATCAGCCCCAGCATTTT. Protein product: CASSLGGPGSNQPQHF.

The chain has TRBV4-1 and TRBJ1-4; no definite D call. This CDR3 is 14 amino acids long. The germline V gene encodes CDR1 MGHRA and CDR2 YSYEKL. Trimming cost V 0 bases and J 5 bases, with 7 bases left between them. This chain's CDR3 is CASSQEGRNEKLFF. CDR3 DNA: TGCGCCAGCAGCCAAGAAGGCAGAAATGAAAAACTGTTTTTT.

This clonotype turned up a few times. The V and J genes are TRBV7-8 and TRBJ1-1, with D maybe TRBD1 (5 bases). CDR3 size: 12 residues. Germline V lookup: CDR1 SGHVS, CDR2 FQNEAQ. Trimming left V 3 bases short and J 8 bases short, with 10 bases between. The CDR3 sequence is CASSFHGAEAFF. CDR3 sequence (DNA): TGTGCCAGCAGCTTTCACGGGGCCGAAGCTTTCTTT. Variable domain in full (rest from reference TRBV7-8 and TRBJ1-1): GAGVSQSPRYKVAKRGQDVALRCDPISGHVSLFWYQQALGQGPEFLTYFQNEAQLDKSGLPSDRFFAERPEGSVSTLKIQRTQQEDSAVYLCASSFHGAEAFFGQGTRLTVV.

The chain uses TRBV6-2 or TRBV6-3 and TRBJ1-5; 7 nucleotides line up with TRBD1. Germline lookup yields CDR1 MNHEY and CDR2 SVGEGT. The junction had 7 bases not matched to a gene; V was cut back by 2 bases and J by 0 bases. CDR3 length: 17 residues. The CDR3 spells CASSYPPRQGSNQPQHF. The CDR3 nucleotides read TGTGCCAGCAGTTACCCTCCCAGACAGGGTAGCAATCAGCCCCAGCATTTT.

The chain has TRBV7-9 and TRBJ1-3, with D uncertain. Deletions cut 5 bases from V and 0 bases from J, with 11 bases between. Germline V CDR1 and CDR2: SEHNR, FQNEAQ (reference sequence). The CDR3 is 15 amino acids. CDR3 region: CASSVIQLSGNTIYF. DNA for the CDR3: TGTGCCAGCAGCGTTATACAGCTCTCTGGAAACACCATATATTTT.